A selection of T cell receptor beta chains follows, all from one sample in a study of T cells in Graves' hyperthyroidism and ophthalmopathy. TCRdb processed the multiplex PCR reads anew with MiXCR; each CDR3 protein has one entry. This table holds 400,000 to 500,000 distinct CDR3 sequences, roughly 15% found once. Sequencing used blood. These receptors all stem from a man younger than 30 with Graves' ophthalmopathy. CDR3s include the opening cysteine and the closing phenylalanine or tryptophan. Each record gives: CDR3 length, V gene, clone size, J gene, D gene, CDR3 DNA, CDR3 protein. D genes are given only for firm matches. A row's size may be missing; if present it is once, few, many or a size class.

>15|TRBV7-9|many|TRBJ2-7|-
TGTGCCAGCAGCTCGACACAGGGTGGATCCTACGAGCAGTACTTC
CASSSTQGGSYEQYF
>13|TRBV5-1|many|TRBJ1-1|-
TGCGCCAGCAGCTTGGGAGGGACGGTTGAAGCTTTCTTT
CASSLGGTVEAFF
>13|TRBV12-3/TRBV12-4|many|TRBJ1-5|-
TGTGCCAGCAGTTCCCGGCGGGATCAGCCCCAGCATTTT
CASSSRRDQPQHF
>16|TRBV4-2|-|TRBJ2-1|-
TGTGCCAGCAGCCAAGTTCTGGGGGCCCCATACAATGAGCAGTTCTTC
CASSQVLGAPYNEQFF
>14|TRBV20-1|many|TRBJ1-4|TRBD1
TGCAGTGCTAGAGATCAGACAGGGGACGGAAAACTGTTTTTT
CSARDQTGDGKLFF
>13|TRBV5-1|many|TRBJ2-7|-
TGCGCCAGCAGCTTGTTGCCGCACTACGAGCAGTACTTC
CASSLLPHYEQYF
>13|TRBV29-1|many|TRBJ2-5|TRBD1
TGCAGCGTTGAAGGGACAGGGAAAGAGACCCAGTACTTC
CSVEGTGKETQYF
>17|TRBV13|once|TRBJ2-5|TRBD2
TGTGCCAGCAGCGAGTACACTAGCGGGAGGACCCAAGAGACCCAGCACTTC
CASSEYTSGRTQETQHF
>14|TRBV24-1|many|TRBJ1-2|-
TGTGCCACCAGTGATGAGGACAGTAACTATGGCTACACCTTC
CATSDEDSNYGYTF
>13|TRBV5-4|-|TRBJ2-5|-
TGTGCCAGCAGCTTGGCCGGGGGGCCGACCCAGTACTTC
CASSLAGGPTQYF
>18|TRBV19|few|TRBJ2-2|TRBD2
TGTGCCAGTAGTGGGACTAGCGGGGGGCCGGCGGCCACCGGGGAGCTGTTTTTT
CASSGTSGGPAATGELFF
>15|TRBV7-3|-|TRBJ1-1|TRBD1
TGTGCCAGCAGCACTGGGACAGGGGGCTACACTGAAACTTTCTTT
CASSTGTGGYTETFF
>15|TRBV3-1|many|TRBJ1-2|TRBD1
TGTGCCAGCACCCTAAGGGGGACAGGGGGCGATGGCTACACCTTC
CASTLRGTGGDGYTF
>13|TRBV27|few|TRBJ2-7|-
TGTGCCAGCAGTAGACAGGCTCCCTACGAGCAGTACTTC
CASSRQAPYEQYF
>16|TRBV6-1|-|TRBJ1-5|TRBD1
TGTGCCAGCAGATTAAGACAGGGATTTAGCAATCAGCCCCAGCATTTT
CASRLRQGFSNQPQHF
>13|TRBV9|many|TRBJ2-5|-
TGTGCCAGCAGCGCCCGGCCACAAGAGACCCAGTACTTC
CASSARPQETQYF
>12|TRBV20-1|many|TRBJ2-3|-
TGCAGTGCCGCTGGCGCGGCAGATACGCAGTATTTT
CSAAGAADTQYF
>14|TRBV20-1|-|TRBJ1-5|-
TGCAGTGCTTACCCCGGGACAATAAATCAGCCCCAGCATTTT
CSAYPGTINQPQHF
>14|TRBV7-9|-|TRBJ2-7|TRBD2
TGTGCCAGCAGCGTTACTAGCGGGATCTCCGAGCAGTACTTC
CASSVTSGISEQYF
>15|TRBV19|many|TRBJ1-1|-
TGTGCCAGTAGTATAGTCTGGATCGAGAACACTGAAGCTTTCTTT
CASSIVWIENTEAFF
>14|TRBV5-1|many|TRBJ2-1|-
TGCGCCAGCAGCCCAATGGCACTAGCAAATGAGCAGTTCTTC
CASSPMALANEQFF
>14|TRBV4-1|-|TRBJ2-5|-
TGCGCCAGCAGCCAGCAACTAGTAGCGGAGACCCAGTACTTC
CASSQQLVAETQYF
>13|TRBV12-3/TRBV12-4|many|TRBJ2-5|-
TGTGCCAGCAGTGGGGAGGGACAGAGGATCCAGTACTTC
CASSGEGQRIQYF
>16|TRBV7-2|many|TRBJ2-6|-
TGTGCCAGCAGCTTAGTATTCAGCTCTGGGGCCAACGTCCTGACTTTC
CASSLVFSSGANVLTF